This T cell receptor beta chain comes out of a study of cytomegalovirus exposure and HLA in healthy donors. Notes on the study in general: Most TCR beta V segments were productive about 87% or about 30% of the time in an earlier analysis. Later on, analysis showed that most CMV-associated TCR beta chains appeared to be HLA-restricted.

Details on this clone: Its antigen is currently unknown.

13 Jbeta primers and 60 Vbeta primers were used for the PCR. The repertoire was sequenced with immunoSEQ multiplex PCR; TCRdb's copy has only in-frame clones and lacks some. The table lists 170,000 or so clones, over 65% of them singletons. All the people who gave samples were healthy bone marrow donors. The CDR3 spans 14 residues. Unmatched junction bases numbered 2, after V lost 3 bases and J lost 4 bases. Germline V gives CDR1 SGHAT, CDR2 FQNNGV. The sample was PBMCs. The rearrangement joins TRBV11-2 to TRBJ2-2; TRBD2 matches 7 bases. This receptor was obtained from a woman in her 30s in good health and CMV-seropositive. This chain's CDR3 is CASSLGGSTGELFF. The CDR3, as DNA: TGTGCCAGCAGCTTGGGCGGGAGCACCGGGGAGCTGTTTTTT.